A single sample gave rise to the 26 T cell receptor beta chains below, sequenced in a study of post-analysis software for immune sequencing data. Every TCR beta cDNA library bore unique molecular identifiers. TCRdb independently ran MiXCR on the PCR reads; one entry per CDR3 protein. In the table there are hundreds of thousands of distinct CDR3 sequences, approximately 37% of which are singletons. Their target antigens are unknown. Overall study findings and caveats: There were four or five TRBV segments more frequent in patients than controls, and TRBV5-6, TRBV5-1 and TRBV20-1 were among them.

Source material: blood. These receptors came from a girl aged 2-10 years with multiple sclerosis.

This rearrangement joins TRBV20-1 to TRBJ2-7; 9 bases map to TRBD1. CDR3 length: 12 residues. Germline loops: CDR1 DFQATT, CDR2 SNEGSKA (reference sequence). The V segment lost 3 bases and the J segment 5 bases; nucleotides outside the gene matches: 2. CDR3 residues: CSASGDRDEQYF. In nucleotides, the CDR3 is TGCAGTGCTAGTGGGGACAGGGACGAGCAGTACTTC.

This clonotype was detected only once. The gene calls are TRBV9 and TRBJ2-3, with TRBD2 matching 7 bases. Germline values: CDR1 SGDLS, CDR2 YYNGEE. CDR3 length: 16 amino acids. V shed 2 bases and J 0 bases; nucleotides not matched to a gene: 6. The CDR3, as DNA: TGTGCCAGCAGCGTTTTCGACGGGAGGAGCACAGATACGCAGTATTTT. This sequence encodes CASSVFDGRSTDTQYF.

The CDR3, as DNA: TGCAGCGTTCCTCCCACCGAGCAGTACTTC. Protein: CSVPPTEQYF. This chain connects TRBV29-1 to TRBJ2-5; D is unclear. The J call is in doubt because the DNA end fits TRBJ2-7 better. The CDR3 length is 10 residues. CDR1 and CDR2 (germline): SQVTM, ANQGSEA.

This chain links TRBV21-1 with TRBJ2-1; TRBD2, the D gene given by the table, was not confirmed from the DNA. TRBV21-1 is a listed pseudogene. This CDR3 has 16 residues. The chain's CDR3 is CASSSSGREDYDEQFF. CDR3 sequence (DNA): TGTGCCAGCAGCTCTAGCGGGAGGGAGGATTACGATGAGCAGTTCTTC.

As DNA, the CDR3 is TGTGCCAGCAGCCCCCAACCTATTTTTGGGGCCAACGTCCTGACTTTC. Amino acids: CASSPQPIFGANVLTF. This chain connects TRBV7-3 to TRBJ2-6; D unclear. CDR3 length: 16 amino acids. Germline lookup yields CDR1 SGHTA and CDR2 FQGTGA. The V end lost 5 bases, the J end lost 3 bases, and 14 bases lay between the germline ends.

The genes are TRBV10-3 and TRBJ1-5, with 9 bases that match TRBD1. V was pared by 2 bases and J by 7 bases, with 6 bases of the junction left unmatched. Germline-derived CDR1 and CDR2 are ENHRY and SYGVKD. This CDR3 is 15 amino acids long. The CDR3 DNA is TGTGCCATCAGTGAGACACTGGACAGGGGACAGCCCCAGCATTTT. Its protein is CAISETLDRGQPQHF.

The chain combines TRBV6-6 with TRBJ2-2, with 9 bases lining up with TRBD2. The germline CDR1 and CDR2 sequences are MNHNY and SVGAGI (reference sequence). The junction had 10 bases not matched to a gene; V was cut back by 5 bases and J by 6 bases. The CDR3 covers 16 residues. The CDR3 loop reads CASSTLAGGPPGELFF. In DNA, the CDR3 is TGTGCCAGCAGTACCCTGGCGGGAGGGCCCCCCGGGGAGCTGTTTTTT.

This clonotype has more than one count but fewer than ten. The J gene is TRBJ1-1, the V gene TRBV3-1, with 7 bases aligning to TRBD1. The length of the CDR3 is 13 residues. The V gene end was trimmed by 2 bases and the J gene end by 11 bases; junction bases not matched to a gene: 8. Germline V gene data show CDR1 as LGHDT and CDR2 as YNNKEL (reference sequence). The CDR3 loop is CASSQYKGARAFF. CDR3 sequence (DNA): TGTGCCAGCAGCCAATACAAGGGGGCGCGGGCTTTCTTT.

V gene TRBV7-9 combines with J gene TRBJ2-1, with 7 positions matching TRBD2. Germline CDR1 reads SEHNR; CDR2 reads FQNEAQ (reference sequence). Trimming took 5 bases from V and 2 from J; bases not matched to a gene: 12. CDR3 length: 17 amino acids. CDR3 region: CASSPLTSLAPYNEQFF. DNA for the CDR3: TGTGCCAGCAGCCCCCTGACTAGCTTGGCTCCCTACAATGAGCAGTTCTTC.

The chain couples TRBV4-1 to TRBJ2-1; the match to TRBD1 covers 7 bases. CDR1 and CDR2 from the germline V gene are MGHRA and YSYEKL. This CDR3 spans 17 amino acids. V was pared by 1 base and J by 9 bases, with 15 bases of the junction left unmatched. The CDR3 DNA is TGCGCCAGCAGCCAAGCAACAGGGGTTTGGGCCTTAGGTGAGCAGTTCTTC. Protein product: CASSQATGVWALGEQFF.

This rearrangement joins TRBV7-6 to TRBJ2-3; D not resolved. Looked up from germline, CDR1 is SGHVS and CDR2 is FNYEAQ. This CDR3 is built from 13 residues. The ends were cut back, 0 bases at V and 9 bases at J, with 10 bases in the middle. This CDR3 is CASSLALIRTQYF. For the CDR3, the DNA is TGTGCCAGCAGCTTAGCGTTAATAAGGACGCAGTATTTT.

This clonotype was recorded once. As DNA, the CDR3 is TGCGCCAGCAACCTATGGGACAGGGAGTTTGACGAGCAGTACTTC. It translates to CASNLWDREFDEQYF. The rearrangement joins TRBV5-1 to TRBJ2-7, with 9 bases aligning to TRBD1. V lost 6 bases to trimming and J lost 5 bases; unmatched junction nucleotides: 12. This CDR3 region has 15 residues. The V gene's germline CDR1 is SGHRS and CDR2 YFSETQ.

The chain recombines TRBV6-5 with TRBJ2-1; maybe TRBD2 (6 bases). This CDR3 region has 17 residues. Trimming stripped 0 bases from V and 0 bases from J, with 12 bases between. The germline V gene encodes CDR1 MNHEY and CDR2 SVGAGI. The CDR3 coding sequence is TGTGCCAGCAGTTACTCCCCCCGGGAGAGCTCCTACAATGAGCAGTTCTTC. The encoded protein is CASSYSPRESSYNEQFF.

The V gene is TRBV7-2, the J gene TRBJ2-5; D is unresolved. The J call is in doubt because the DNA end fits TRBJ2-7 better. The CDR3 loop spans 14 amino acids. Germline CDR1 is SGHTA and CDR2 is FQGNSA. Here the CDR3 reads CASSLAYQLYEQYF. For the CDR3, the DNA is TGTGCCAGCAGCTTAGCCTACCAATTATACGAGCAGTACTTC.

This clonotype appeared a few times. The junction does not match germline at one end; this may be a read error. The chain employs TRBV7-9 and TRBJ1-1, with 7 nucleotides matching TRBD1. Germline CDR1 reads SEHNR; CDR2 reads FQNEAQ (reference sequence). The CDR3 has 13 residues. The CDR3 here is CASSVTGNAEAFF. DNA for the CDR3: TGTGCCAGCAGCGTGACAGGGAACGCTGAAGCTTTCTTT. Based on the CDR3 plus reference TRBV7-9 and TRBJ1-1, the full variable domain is DTGVSQNPRHKITKRGQNVTFRCDPISEHNRLYWYRQTLGQGPEFLTYFQNEAQLEKSRLLSDRFSAERPKGSFSTLEIQRTEQGDSAMYLCASSVTGNAEAFFGQGTRLTVV.

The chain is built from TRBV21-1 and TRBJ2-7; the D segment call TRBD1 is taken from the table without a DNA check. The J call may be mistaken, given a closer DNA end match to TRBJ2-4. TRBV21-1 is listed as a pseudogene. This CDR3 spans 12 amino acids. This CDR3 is CASSKSGDIQYF. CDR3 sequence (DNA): TGTGCCAGCAGCAAGAGTGGGGACATTCAGTACTTC.

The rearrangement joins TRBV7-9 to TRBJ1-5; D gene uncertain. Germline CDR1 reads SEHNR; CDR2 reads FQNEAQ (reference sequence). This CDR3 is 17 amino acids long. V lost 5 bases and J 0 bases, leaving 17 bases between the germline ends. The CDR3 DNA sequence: TGTGCCAGCAGCCTAAGCCTGACGGGCAATAGCAATCAGCCCCAGCATTTT. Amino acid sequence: CASSLSLTGNSNQPQHF.

In DNA, the CDR3 is TGCAGCGTTGAAGAGCTACTGCGGGGGCGAGAAGCTTTCTTT. This codes for CSVEELLRGREAFF. The chain is built from TRBV29-1 and TRBJ1-1, with a tentative D call TRBD1 (6 bases). V lost 0 bases and J 8 bases, leaving 16 bases between the germline ends. CDR1 SQVTM and CDR2 ANQGSEA come from the germline V gene. CDR3 length: 14 amino acids.

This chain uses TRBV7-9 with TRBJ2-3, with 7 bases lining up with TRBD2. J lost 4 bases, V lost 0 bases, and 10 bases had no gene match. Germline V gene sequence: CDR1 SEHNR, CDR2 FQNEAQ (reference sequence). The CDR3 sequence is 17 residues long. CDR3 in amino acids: CASSLAYSGVRPDTQYF. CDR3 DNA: TGTGCCAGCAGCTTAGCTTACAGCGGGGTACGTCCAGATACGCAGTATTTT. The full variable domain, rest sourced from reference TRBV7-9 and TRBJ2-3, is DTGVSQNPRHKITKRGQNVTFRCDPISEHNRLYWYRQTLGQGPEFLTYFQNEAQLEKSRLLSDRFSAERPKGSFSTLEIQRTEQGDSAMYLCASSLAYSGVRPDTQYFGPGTRLTVL.

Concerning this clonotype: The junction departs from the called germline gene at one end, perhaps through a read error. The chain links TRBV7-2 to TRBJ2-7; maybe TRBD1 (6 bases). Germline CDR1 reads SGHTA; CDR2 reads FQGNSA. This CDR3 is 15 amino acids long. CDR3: CAGSLGGGVGYEQYF. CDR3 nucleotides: TGTGCCGGCAGCTTAGGTGGGGGCGTGGGCTACGAGCAGTACTTC.

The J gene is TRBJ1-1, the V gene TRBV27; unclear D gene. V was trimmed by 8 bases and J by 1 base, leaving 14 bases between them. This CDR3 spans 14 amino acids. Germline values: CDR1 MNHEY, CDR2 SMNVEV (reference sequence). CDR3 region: CASGSASRNTEAFF. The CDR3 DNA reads TGTGCCAGCGGGTCAGCTTCAAGGAACACTGAAGCTTTCTTT.

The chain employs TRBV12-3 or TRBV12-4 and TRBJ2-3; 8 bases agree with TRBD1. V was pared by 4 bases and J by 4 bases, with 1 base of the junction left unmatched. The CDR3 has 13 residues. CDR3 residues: CASSSTGADTQYF. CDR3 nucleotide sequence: TGTGCCAGCAGTTCGACAGGGGCAGATACGCAGTATTTT.

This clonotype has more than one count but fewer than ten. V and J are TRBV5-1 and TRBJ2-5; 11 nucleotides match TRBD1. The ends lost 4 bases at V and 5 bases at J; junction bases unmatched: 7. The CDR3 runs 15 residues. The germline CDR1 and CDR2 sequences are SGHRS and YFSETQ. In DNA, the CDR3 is TGCGCCAGCAGCCATGCGGGACAGGGGGTTGAGACCCAGTACTTC. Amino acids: CASSHAGQGVETQYF.

The CDR3 nucleotides read TGTGCCAGCAGTTACTTCGGGACAGGGGGCGATCAGCCCCAGCATTTT. Translating it yields CASSYFGTGGDQPQHF. V usage is TRBV6-5 and J usage is TRBJ1-5; 12 nucleotides align to TRBD1. J gave up 5 bases and V 1 base, and 3 bases lay outside the gene matches. Germline lookup yields CDR1 MNHEY and CDR2 SVGAGI. The CDR3 runs 16 residues.

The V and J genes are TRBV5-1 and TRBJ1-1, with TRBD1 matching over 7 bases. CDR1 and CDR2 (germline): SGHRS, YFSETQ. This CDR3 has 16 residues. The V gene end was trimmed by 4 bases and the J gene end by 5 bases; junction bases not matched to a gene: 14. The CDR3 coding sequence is TGCGCCAGCAGCGGCCGGGACAGTGGAACTAGGACTGAAGCTTTCTTT. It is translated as CASSGRDSGTRTEAFF.

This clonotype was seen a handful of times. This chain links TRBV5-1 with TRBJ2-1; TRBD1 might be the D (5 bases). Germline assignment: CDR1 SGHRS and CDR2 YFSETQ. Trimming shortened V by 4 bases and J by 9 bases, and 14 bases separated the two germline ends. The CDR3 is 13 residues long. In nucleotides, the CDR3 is TGCGCCAGCAGCCACCCAGGGTGGGGTGAGCAGTTCTTC. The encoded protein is CASSHPGWGEQFF.